The 10 T cell receptor beta chains below come from one sample, sequenced in a study of cytomegalovirus exposure and HLA in healthy donors. PCR employed 60 Vbeta and 13 Jbeta primers. Generated by immunoSEQ multiplex PCR, the TCRdb table keeps only in-frame clones and is missing some. The top ten clones hold over 3% of a sample with about 100,000 clones, 73% of them seen once. The material sequenced was PBMCs. The source is a man aged 40-49 years in good health and CMV-seronegative.

The chain joins TRBV25-1 to TRBJ2-7, with D possibly TRBD2 on 7 matching bases. Germline lookup yields CDR1 MGHDK and CDR2 SYGVNS. This CDR3 comprises 16 residues. The germline V and J ends were trimmed by 3 bases and 2 bases, with 17 bases remaining between them. CDR3 in DNA: TGTGCCAGCAGTGACTTTGGGAGGGGGGCTACCTACGAGCAGTACTTC. Translation: CASSDFGRGATYEQYF.

The genes are TRBV14 and TRBJ1-2; D possibly corresponds to TRBD1 (6 bases). The CDR3 is 15 residues long. The germline V and J ends were trimmed by 5 bases and 1 base, with 14 bases remaining between them. Looked up from germline, CDR1 is SGHDN and CDR2 is FVKESK. CDR3 nucleotide sequence: TGTGCCAGCAGCTACGGACAGACCGTTAACTATGGCTACACCTTC. This encodes CASSYGQTVNYGYTF.

The V and J genes are TRBV7-2 and TRBJ2-1; 10 bases map to TRBD2. In germline, CDR1 is SGHTA, CDR2 FQGNSA. The CDR3 is 19 residues long. Trimming at V came to 5 bases and at J to 8 bases, leaving 21 bases not matched to a gene. The CDR3 reads CASSPPGSGGVPFWDEQFF. The CDR3 DNA is TGTGCCAGCAGCCCCCCCGGAAGCGGGGGGGTACCCTTCTGGGATGAGCAGTTCTTC. The full variable domain, in which reference TRBV7-2 and TRBJ2-1 provide the parts outside the CDR3, is GAGVSQSPSNKVTEKGKDVELRCDPISGHTALYWYRQSLGQGLEFLIYFQGNSAPDKSGLPSDRFSAERTGGSVSTLTIQRTQQEDSAVYLCASSPPGSGGVPFWDEQFFGPGTRLTVL.

V usage is TRBV15 and J usage is TRBJ2-7, with D possibly being TRBD2 (5 bases). V was shortened by 4 bases and J by 3 bases, with 16 bases between the two germline ends. The germline V gene encodes CDR1 LNHNV and CDR2 YYDKDF (reference sequence). The CDR3 spans 15 residues. The CDR3 spells CATSTPGMEDYEQYF. CDR3 DNA: TGTGCCACCAGCACACCGGGTATGGAGGACTACGAGCAGTACTTC.

The chain employs TRBV6-5 and TRBJ1-4; 10 bases line up with TRBD1. Germline CDR1 reads MNHEY; CDR2 reads SVGAGI. V lost 5 bases, J lost 7 bases, and 7 bases stayed unmatched. The CDR3 spans 15 residues. CDR3 amino acids: CASSKTGGSIEKLFF. The CDR3 DNA follows: TGTGCCAGCAGTAAGACAGGGGGCTCCATTGAAAAACTGTTTTTT.

The chain carries TRBV18 and TRBJ2-5; 10 positions agree with TRBD2. CDR1 KGHSH and CDR2 LQKENI come from the germline V gene. CDR3 length: 17 amino acids. With V trimmed by 2 bases and J by 2 bases, 8 bases remained unmatched. The CDR3 DNA follows: TGTGCCAGCTCACCATGGTCCACTAGCGGGGAACAAGAGACCCAGTACTTC. Protein sequence: CASSPWSTSGEQETQYF.

CDR3 DNA sequence: TGTGCCAGTAGTATACCCCAGGCAGGGCCGGAGTATAGCAATCAGCCCCAGCATTTT. Protein: CASSIPQAGPEYSNQPQHF. This chain uses TRBV19 with TRBJ1-5, with D perhaps matching TRBD1 (5 bases). Trimming took 2 bases from V and 0 from J, leaving 20 bases between them. Germline loops: CDR1 LNHDA, CDR2 SQIVND (reference sequence). The CDR3 has 19 amino acids.

The chain couples TRBV27 to TRBJ1-5; 9 nucleotides agree with TRBD1. The CDR3 totals 16 residues. CDR1 and CDR2 from the germline V gene are MNHEY and SMNVEV (reference sequence). Losses at the gene ends were 1 base for V and 3 bases for J; bases not matched to a gene: 4. Here the CDR3 DNA reads TGTGCCAGCAGTTTATACGGGACAGGGTACAATCAGCCCCAGCATTTT. It is translated as CASSLYGTGYNQPQHF.

This rearrangement joins TRBV5-1 to TRBJ2-7, with TRBD1 identical over 8 bases. The CDR3 length is 14 residues. V was clipped by 4 bases and J by 5 bases; unmatched bases: 8. Germline CDR1 SGHRS, CDR2 YFSETQ. CDR3 sequence (DNA): TGCGCCAGCAGCGATCCGACAGGGGAGGACGAGCAGTACTTC. Its protein is CASSDPTGEDEQYF.

J is TRBJ2-7 and V is TRBV29-1; maybe TRBD1 (5 bases). Germline V gene sequence: CDR1 SQVTM, CDR2 ANQGSEA. There are 14 residues in the CDR3. V was pared by 5 bases and J by 0 bases, with 14 bases between. In nucleotides, the CDR3 is TGCAGCGTTCAACAGGTACCCAACTCCTACGAGCAGTACTTC. It translates to CSVQQVPNSYEQYF.